Reported below is one T cell receptor (beta chain). Genomic DNA was employed as the template in profiling TCR beta VDJ and CDR3. TCRdb processed the reads anew with MiXCR; each CDR3 protein has one entry. The repertoire holds 180,000 or so distinct CDR3 sequences, with 63% as singletons. This specimen belongs to a study of CD8+CD57+ T cells in acquired aplastic anemia. V lost 0 bases, J lost 7 bases, and 21 bases lay in between. This CDR3 has 18 residues. Germline CDR1 reads ENHRY; CDR2 reads SYGVKD. For sequencing, patients were chosen who had shown expansion of CD8+CD57+ cells by flow cytometry. The chain uses TRBV10-3 and TRBJ2-2; perhaps TRBD2 as D (6 bases). The TCR was taken from a human donor with aplastic anemia. What was sequenced was sorted CD4+, CD8+, or CD8+CD57+ T cells (not recorded which) from PBMCs. As DNA, the CDR3 is TGTGCCATCAGTGAGTCGTTAGGATCGGGACTGGCAGGCGGGGAGCTGTTTTTT. Amino acids: CAISESLGSGLAGGELFF.